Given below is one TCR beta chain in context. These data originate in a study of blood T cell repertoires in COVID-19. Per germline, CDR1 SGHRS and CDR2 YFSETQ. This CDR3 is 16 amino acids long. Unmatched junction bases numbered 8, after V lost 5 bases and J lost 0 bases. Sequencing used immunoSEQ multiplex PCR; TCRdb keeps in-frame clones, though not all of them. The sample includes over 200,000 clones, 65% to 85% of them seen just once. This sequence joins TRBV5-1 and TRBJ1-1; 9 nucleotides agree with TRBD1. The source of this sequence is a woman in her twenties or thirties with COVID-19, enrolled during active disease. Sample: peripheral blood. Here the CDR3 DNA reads TGCGCCAGCAGACCGGGACAGGGAACAATGAACACTGAAGCTTTCTTT. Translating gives CASRPGQGTMNTEAFF.